This TCR beta chain was profiled in a study of T cell clones after liver transplantation. Study-level information: Immunosuppression withdrawal was tried within 2 years after liver transplantation in this trial. Tolerant meant at least one year fully off immunosuppression without liver enzymes above twice normal.

The V and J ends lost 4 bases and 6 bases respectively, with 21 bases between them. The CDR3 length is 17 residues. Germline V gene lookup returns CDR1 MNHEY and CDR2 SMNVEV (reference sequence). This clone was observed a single time. Its specificity is not known. CD3+CD4+ and CD3+CD8+ cells were FACS-sorted from thawed unstimulated PBMCs. Profiling relied on immunoSEQ multiplex PCR, and the TCRdb table lists in-frame clones only, not all of them. The sample gives about 78,000 clones, about four fifths of which show up once; about 0.6% is in the top ten. Points from the study as a whole: Circulating graft-donor-reactive CD4 TCRbeta sequences fell significantly post-transplant in 5 of 8 subjects.

This sample comprised CD4+ T cells from blood, obtained before liver transplant. The source is a human donor who received a liver transplant. The chain combines TRBV27 with TRBJ2-2; possible D gene TRBD2, 5 bases. This chain's CDR3 is CASSSLSDPKRAGELFF. The CDR3 region has the DNA TGTGCCAGCAGTTCCCTTTCCGACCCTAAGAGGGCCGGGGAGCTGTTTTTT.